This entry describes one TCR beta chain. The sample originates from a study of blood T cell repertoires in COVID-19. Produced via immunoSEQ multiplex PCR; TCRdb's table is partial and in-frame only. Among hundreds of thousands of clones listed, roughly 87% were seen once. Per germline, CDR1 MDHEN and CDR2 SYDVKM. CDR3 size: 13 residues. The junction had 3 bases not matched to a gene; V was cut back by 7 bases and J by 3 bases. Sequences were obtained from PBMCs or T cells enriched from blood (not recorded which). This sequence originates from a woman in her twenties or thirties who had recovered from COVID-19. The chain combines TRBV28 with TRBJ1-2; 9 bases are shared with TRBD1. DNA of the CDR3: TGTGCCAGCATTACAGGGGGCGACTATGGCTACACCTTC. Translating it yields CASITGGDYGYTF.